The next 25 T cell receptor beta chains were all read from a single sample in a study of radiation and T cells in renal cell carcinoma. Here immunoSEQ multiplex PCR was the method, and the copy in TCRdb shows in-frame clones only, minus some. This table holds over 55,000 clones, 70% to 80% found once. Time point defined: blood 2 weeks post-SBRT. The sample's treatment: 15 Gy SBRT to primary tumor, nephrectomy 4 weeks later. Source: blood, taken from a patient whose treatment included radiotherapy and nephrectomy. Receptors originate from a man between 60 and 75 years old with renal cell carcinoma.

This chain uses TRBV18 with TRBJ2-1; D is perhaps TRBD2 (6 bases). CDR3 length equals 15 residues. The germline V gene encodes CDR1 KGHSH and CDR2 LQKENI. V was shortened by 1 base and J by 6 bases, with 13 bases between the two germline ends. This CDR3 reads CASSPLREMGNEQFF. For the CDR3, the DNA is TGTGCCAGCTCACCACTCCGGGAGATGGGCAATGAGCAGTTCTTC.

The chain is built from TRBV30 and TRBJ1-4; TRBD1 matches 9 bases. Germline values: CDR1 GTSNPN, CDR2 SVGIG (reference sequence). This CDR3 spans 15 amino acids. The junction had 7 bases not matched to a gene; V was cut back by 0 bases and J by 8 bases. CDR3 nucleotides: TGTGCCTGGAGTGTAGGAACAGGGGGCCGGGAAAAACTGTTTTTT. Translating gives CAWSVGTGGREKLFF.

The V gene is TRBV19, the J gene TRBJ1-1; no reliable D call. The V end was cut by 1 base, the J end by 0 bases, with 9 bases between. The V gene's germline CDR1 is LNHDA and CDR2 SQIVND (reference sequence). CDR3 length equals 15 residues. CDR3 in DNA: TGTGCCAGTAGTATAGGGGCACCCATGAACACTGAAGCTTTCTTT. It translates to CASSIGAPMNTEAFF.

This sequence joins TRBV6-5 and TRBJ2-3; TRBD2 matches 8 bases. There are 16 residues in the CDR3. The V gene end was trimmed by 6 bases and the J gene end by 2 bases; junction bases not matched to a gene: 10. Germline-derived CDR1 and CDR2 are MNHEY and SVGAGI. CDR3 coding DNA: TGTGCCAGCAGCTACACTAGCGGCCCCATCACAGATACGCAGTATTTT. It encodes CASSYTSGPITDTQYF.

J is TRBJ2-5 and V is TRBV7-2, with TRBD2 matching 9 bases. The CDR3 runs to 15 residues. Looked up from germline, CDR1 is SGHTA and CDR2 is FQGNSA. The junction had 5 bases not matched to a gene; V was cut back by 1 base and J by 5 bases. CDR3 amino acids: CASSLGGGAWETQYF. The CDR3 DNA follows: TGTGCCAGCAGCTTAGGCGGGGGGGCCTGGGAGACCCAGTACTTC.

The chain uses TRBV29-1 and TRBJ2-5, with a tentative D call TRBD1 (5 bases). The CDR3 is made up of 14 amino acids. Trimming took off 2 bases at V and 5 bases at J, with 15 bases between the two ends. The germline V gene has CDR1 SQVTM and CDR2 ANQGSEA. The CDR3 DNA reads TGCAGCGTTGAACACTGGCAGGCAGGGGAGACCCAGTACTTC. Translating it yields CSVEHWQAGETQYF.

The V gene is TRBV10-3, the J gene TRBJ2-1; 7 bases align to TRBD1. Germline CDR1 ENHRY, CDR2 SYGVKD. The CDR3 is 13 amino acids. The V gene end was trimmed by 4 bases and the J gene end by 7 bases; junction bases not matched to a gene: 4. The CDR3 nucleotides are TGTGCCATCAGTGGGGGACAGAAGAATGAGCAGTTCTTC. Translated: CAISGGQKNEQFF.

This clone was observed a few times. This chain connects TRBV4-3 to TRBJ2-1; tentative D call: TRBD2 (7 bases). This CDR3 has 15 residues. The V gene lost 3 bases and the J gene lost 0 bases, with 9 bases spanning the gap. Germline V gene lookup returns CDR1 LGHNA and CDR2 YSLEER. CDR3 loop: CASSHAGASYNEQFF. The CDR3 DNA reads TGCGCCAGCAGCCACGCGGGGGCCTCCTACAATGAGCAGTTCTTC.

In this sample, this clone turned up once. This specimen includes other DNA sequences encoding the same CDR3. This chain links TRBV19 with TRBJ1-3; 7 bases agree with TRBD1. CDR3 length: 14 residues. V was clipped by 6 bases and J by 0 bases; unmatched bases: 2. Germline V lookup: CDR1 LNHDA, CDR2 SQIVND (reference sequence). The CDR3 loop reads CASRQGSSGNTIYF. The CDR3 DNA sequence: TGTGCCAGTAGACAGGGGAGCTCTGGAAACACCATATATTTT.

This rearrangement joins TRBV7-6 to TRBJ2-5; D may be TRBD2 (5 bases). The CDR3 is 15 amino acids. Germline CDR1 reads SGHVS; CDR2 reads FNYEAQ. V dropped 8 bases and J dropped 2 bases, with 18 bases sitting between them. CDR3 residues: CASAPRARRQETQYF. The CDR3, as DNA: TGTGCCAGCGCCCCGAGGGCTCGCAGGCAAGAGACCCAGTACTTC.

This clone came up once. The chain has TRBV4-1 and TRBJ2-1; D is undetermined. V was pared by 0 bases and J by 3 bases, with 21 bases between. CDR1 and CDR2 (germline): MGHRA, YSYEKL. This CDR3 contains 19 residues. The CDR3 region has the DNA TGCGCCAGCAGCCAAGAGTCGCGACAACCTATCTTACTCTACAATGAGCAGTTCTTC. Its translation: CASSQESRQPILLYNEQFF.

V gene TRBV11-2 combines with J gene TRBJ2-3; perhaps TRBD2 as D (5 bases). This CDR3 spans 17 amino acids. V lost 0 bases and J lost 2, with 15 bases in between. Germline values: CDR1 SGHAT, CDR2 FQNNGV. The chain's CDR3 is CASSLELVRALTDTQYF. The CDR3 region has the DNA TGTGCCAGCAGCTTAGAGCTGGTGCGGGCCCTCACAGATACGCAGTATTTT.

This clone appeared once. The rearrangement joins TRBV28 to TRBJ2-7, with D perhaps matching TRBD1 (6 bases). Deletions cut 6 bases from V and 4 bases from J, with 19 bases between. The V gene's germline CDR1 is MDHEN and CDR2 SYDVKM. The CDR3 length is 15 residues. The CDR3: CASSRRDTASYEQYF. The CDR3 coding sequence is TGTGCCAGCAGCCGCCGGGACACAGCATCTTACGAGCAGTACTTC.

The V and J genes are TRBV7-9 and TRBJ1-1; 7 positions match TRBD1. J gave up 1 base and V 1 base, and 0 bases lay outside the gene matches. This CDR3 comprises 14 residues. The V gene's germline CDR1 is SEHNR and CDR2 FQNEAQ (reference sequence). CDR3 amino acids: CASSLDRGNTEAFF. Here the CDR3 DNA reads TGTGCCAGCAGCTTAGACAGGGGGAACACTGAAGCTTTCTTT.

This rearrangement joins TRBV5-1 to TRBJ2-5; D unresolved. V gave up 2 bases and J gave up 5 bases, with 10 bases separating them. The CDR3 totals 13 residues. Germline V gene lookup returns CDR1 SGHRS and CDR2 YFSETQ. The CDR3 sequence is CASSFYPAETQYF. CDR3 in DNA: TGCGCCAGCAGCTTTTATCCTGCGGAGACCCAGTACTTC. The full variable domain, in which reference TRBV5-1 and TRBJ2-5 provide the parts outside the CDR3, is KAGVTQTPRYLIKTRGQQVTLSCSPISGHRSVSWYQQTPGQGLQFLFEYFSETQRNKGNFPGRFSGRQFSNSRSEMNVSTLELGDSALYLCASSFYPAETQYFGPGTRLLVL.

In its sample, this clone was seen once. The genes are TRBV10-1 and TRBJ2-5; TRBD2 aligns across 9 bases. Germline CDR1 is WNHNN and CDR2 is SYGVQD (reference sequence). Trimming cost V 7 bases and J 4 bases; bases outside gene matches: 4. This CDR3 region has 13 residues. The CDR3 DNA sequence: TGCGCCAGCAACCGGCGGGAGGGAGAGACCCAGTACTTC. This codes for CASNRREGETQYF.

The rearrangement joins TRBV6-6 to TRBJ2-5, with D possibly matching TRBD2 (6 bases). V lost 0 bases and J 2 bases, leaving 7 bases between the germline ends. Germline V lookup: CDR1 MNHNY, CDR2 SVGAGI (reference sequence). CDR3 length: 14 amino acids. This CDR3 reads CASSYSGLQETQYF. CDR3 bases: TGTGCCAGCAGTTACTCTGGACTACAAGAGACCCAGTACTTC.

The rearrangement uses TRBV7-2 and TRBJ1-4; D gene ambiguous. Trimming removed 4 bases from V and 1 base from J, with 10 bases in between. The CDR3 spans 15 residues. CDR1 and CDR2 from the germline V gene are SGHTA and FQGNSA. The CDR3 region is CASSSDGGTNEKLFF. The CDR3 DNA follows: TGTGCCAGCAGCTCAGACGGAGGAACTAATGAAAAACTGTTTTTT.

The CDR3 DNA follows: TGTGCCTGCTCCGAAGCAAGGGGGCCTCGGGAGACCCAGTACTTC. Protein product: CACSEARGPRETQYF. The V gene is TRBV30, the J gene TRBJ2-5; 7 bases map to TRBD1. Germline assignment: CDR1 GTSNPN and CDR2 SVGIG (reference sequence). V trimming: 6 bases; J trimming: 5 bases; junction bases outside the gene matches: 15. The CDR3 has 15 residues.

CDR3: CASSYSNAAMEKKYF. The CDR3 region has the DNA TGTGCCAGCAGTTACTCGAACGCGGCTATGGAAAAAAAGTATTTT. V and J are TRBV6-5 and TRBJ2-3; D ambiguous. The germline V and J ends were trimmed by 0 bases and 13 bases, with 20 bases remaining between them. CDR1 and CDR2 (germline): MNHEY, SVGAGI. This CDR3 contains 15 residues.

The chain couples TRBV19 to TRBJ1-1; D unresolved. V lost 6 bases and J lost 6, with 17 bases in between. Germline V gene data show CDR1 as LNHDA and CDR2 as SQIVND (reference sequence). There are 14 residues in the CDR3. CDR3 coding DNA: TGTGCCAGTAGCCCACGGGAGGTGGTCGCTGAAGCTTTCTTT. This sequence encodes CASSPREVVAEAFF. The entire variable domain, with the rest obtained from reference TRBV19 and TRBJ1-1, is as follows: DGGITQSPKYLFRKEGQNVTLSCEQNLNHDAMYWYRQDPGQGLRLIYYSQIVNDFQKGDIAEGYSVSREKKESFPLTVTSAQKNPTAFYLCASSPREVVAEAFFGQGTRLTVV.

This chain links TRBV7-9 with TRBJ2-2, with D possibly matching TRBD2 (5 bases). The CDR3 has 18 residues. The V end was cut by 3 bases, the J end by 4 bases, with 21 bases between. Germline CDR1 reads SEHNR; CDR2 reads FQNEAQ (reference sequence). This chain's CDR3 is CASSLGRWSGRGTGELFF. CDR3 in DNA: TGTGCCAGCAGCTTGGGCCGTTGGAGCGGCCGAGGCACCGGGGAGCTGTTTTTT.

The CDR3 protein is CASSWQGGEKLFF. The CDR3 nucleotides read TGTGCCAGCTCGTGGCAGGGAGGTGAAAAACTGTTTTTT. The J gene is TRBJ1-4, the V gene TRBV18; possible D gene TRBD1, 5 bases. The germline V gene encodes CDR1 KGHSH and CDR2 LQKENI. The CDR3 spans 13 residues. V was trimmed by 6 bases and J by 7 bases, leaving 12 bases between them.

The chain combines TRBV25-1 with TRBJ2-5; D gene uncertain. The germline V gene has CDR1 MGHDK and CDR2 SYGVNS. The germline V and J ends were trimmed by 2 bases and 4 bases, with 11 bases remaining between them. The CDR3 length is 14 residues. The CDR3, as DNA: TGTGCCAGCAGTGAAATTTCTGGCTCAGAGACCCAGTACTTC. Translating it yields CASSEISGSETQYF.

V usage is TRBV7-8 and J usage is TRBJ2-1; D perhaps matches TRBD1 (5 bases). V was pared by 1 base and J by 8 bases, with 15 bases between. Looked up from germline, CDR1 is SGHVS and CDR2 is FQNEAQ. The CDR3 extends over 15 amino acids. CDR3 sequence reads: CASSLVQAIGYEQFF. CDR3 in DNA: TGTGCCAGCAGCTTAGTACAGGCGATTGGTTATGAGCAGTTCTTC.